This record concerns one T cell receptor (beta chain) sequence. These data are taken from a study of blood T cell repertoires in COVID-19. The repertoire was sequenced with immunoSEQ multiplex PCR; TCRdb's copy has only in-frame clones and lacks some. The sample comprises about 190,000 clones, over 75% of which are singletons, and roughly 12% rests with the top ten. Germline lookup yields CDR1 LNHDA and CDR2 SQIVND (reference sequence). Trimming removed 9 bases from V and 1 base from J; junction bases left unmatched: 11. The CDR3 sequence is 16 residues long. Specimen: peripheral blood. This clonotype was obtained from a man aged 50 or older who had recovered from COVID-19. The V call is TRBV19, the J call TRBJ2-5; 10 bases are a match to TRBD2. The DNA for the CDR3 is TGTGCCAGCAGCGACCAAAGGACTAGCGGCCAAGAGACCCAGTACTTC. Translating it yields CASSDQRTSGQETQYF. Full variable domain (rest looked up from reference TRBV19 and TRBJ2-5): DGGITQSPKYLFRKEGQNVTLSCEQNLNHDAMYWYRQDPGQGLRLIYYSQIVNDFQKGDIAEGYSVSREKKESFPLTVTSAQKNPTAFYLCASSDQRTSGQETQYFGPGTRLLVL.